These 2 T cell receptor beta chains share one sample of origin, sequenced in a study of shared clonotypes between healthy human individuals. Assay used: immunoSEQ multiplex PCR; TCRdb lists only in-frame clones, some missing. Of approximately 440,000 clones in the sample, around 77% were seen once. Sequenced input: PBMCs. These receptors originate from a woman in her thirties or forties in good health. Some clones in this sample may be carry-over from other donors' samples.

The chain carries TRBV7-9 and TRBJ1-4; a weak D match, TRBD1 (6 bases). The CDR3 loop spans 17 amino acids. Germline loops: CDR1 SEHNR, CDR2 FQNEAQ (reference sequence). The V end was cut by 1 base, the J end by 2 bases, with 14 bases between. CDR3 region: CASSLGGAAWTNEKLFF. CDR3 nucleotides: TGTGCCAGCAGCTTAGGGGGGGCGGCGTGGACTAATGAAAAACTGTTTTTT.

J is TRBJ1-2 and V is TRBV28; possibly TRBD1 for D (5 bases). CDR3 length: 16 amino acids. Trimming stripped 2 bases from V and 4 bases from J, with 17 bases between. Germline V lookup: CDR1 MDHEN, CDR2 SYDVKM. In DNA, the CDR3 is TGTGCCAGCAGTTTACCACAGCTGACAGATAGCTATGGCTACACCTTC. Protein: CASSLPQLTDSYGYTF.